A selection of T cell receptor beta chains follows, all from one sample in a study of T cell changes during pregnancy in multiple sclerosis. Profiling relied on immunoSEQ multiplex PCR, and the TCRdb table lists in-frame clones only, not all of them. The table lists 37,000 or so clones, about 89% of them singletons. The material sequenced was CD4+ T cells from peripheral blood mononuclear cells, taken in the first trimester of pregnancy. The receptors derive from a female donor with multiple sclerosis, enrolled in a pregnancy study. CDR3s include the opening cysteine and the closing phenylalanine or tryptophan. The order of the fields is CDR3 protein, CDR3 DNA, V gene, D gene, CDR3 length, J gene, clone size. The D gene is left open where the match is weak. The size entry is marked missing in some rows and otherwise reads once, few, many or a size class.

CDR3aa: CASSIGRKTQYF; CDR3nt: TGTGCCAGTAGTATAGGGAGAAAGACCCAGTACTTC; v_gene: TRBV19; d_gene: .; len: 12; j_gene: TRBJ2-5; abundance: .
CDR3aa: CASSDSGGLYTEAFF; CDR3nt: TGTGCCAGCAGTGACTCAGGGGGGCTATACACTGAAGCTTTCTTT; v_gene: TRBV2; d_gene: TRBD1; len: 15; j_gene: TRBJ1-1; abundance: few
CDR3aa: CASSEGKDSTYEQYF; CDR3nt: TGTGCCAGCAGTGAGGGGAAGGACTCCACCTACGAGCAGTACTTC; v_gene: TRBV25-1; d_gene: .; len: 15; j_gene: TRBJ2-7; abundance: .
CDR3aa: CASSVEGSGVVGAHEQYF; CDR3nt: TGTGCCAGCAGCGTAGAAGGCAGCGGGGTCGTAGGGGCCCACGAGCAGTACTTC; v_gene: TRBV9; d_gene: TRBD2; len: 18; j_gene: TRBJ2-7; abundance: few
CDR3aa: CASSTAGGGNTIYF; CDR3nt: TGTGCCAGTAGTACGGCAGGGGGAGGAAACACCATATATTTT; v_gene: TRBV19; d_gene: TRBD1; len: 14; j_gene: TRBJ1-3; abundance: .
CDR3aa: CASTPGGGQAEAFF; CDR3nt: TGTGCCAGCACCCCCGGGGGGGGGCAAGCTGAAGCTTTCTTT; v_gene: TRBV9; d_gene: .; len: 14; j_gene: TRBJ1-1; abundance: .
CDR3aa: CASSATWKGGTEQYF; CDR3nt: TGTGCCAGCAGCGCCACCTGGAAGGGGGGGACCGAGCAGTACTTC; v_gene: TRBV9; d_gene: .; len: 15; j_gene: TRBJ2-7; abundance: once
CDR3aa: CASSAAQGSGNTIYF; CDR3nt: TGCGCCAGCAGCGCAGCCCAGGGGAGTGGAAACACCATATATTTT; v_gene: TRBV5-1; d_gene: .; len: 15; j_gene: TRBJ1-3; abundance: few
CDR3aa: CASSSTGLNTEAFF; CDR3nt: TGTGCCAGCAGCTCGACAGGGTTGAACACTGAAGCTTTCTTT; v_gene: TRBV13; d_gene: TRBD1; len: 14; j_gene: TRBJ1-1; abundance: .
CDR3aa: CASSLRQGAEAFF; CDR3nt: TGTGCCAGCAGCTTAAGGCAGGGGGCCGAAGCTTTCTTT; v_gene: TRBV7-7; d_gene: TRBD1; len: 13; j_gene: TRBJ1-1; abundance: .
CDR3aa: CASSSRPSGLGNEQFF; CDR3nt: TGTGCCAGCAGCTCCAGACCGTCGGGACTAGGCAATGAGCAGTTCTTC; v_gene: TRBV7-8; d_gene: TRBD2; len: 16; j_gene: TRBJ2-1; abundance: .
CDR3aa: CASSSTGGAAGYTF; CDR3nt: TGTGCCAGCAGCTCGACGGGGGGGGCGGCTGGCTACACCTTC; v_gene: TRBV7-9; d_gene: .; len: 14; j_gene: TRBJ1-2; abundance: .
CDR3aa: CASSPPYRAETEAFF; CDR3nt: TGTGCCAGCTCACCACCGTACAGGGCTGAGACTGAAGCTTTCTTT; v_gene: TRBV18; d_gene: .; len: 15; j_gene: TRBJ1-1; abundance: .
CDR3aa: CASSLVTQGSEQYF; CDR3nt: TGTGCCAGCAGCTTAGTAACGCAGGGAAGCGAGCAGTACTTC; v_gene: TRBV7-9; d_gene: .; len: 14; j_gene: TRBJ2-7; abundance: once
CDR3aa: CASSEFTGGNQPQHF; CDR3nt: TGTGCCAGCAGTGAATTTACCGGGGGCAATCAGCCCCAGCATTTT; v_gene: TRBV6-1; d_gene: .; len: 15; j_gene: TRBJ1-5; abundance: once
CDR3aa: CASRLVTTTTNEKLFF; CDR3nt: TGTGCAAGTCGCTTAGTAACGACAACAACTAATGAAAAACTGTTTTTT; v_gene: TRBV12-2; d_gene: .; len: 16; j_gene: TRBJ1-4; abundance: .
CDR3aa: CASSLWGDGTGVSYGYTF; CDR3nt: TGTGCCAGCAGCTTGTGGGGGGACGGGACGGGTGTAAGCTATGGCTACACCTTC; v_gene: TRBV5-6; d_gene: .; len: 18; j_gene: TRBJ1-2; abundance: .
CDR3aa: CASRPRQGAKNIQYF; CDR3nt: TGTGCCAGCAGACCCCGACAGGGGGCCAAAAACATTCAGTACTTC; v_gene: TRBV27; d_gene: TRBD1; len: 15; j_gene: TRBJ2-4; abundance: .
CDR3aa: CASTSGRTGVGYTF; CDR3nt: TGTGCCAGCACTTCCGGGCGGACAGGGGTCGGCTACACCTTC; v_gene: TRBV6-6; d_gene: TRBD1; len: 14; j_gene: TRBJ1-2; abundance: .
CDR3aa: CASSFQRTANTEAFF; CDR3nt: TGTGCCAGCAGCTTTCAACGGACAGCGAACACTGAAGCTTTCTTT; v_gene: TRBV7-9; d_gene: .; len: 15; j_gene: TRBJ1-1; abundance: .
CDR3aa: CASISTGEDQPQHF; CDR3nt: TGTGCCAGCATTTCGACAGGGGAGGATCAGCCCCAGCATTTT; v_gene: TRBV27; d_gene: TRBD1; len: 14; j_gene: TRBJ1-5; abundance: .
CDR3aa: CASSSSGMASGRSWNEQFF; CDR3nt: TGTGCCAGCAGCTCTTCCGGTATGGCTAGCGGGAGATCGTGGAATGAGCAGTTCTTC; v_gene: TRBV7-8; d_gene: TRBD2; len: 19; j_gene: TRBJ2-1; abundance: .
CDR3aa: CASSPGQGRHEQYF; CDR3nt: TGTGCCAGCTCACCGGGACAGGGTCGTCACGAGCAGTACTTC; v_gene: TRBV18; d_gene: TRBD1; len: 14; j_gene: TRBJ2-7; abundance: .
CDR3aa: CASSFASRKDTQYF; CDR3nt: TGTGCCAGCAGCTTCGCCTCGAGGAAAGATACGCAGTATTTT; v_gene: TRBV7-2; d_gene: .; len: 14; j_gene: TRBJ2-3; abundance: .
CDR3aa: CASSEQTGGTEAFF; CDR3nt: TGTGCCAGCAGTGAACAGACAGGGGGTACTGAAGCTTTCTTT; v_gene: TRBV2; d_gene: TRBD1; len: 14; j_gene: TRBJ1-1; abundance: .
CDR3aa: CAWNRDSNQPQHF; CDR3nt: TGTGCCTGGAACAGGGATAGCAATCAGCCCCAGCATTTT; v_gene: TRBV30; d_gene: .; len: 13; j_gene: TRBJ1-5; abundance: once
CDR3aa: CASSPRGSGSYGYTF; CDR3nt: TGTGCCAGCAGCCCCCGAGGAAGTGGGTCCTATGGCTACACCTTC; v_gene: TRBV9; d_gene: .; len: 15; j_gene: TRBJ1-2; abundance: .
CDR3aa: CASSSGQGRREQYF; CDR3nt: TGTGCCAGCAGCTCGGGACAGGGGAGGCGCGAGCAGTACTTC; v_gene: TRBV5-6; d_gene: TRBD1; len: 14; j_gene: TRBJ2-7; abundance: .
CDR3aa: CAWEISNSPLHF; CDR3nt: TGTGCCTGGGAGATTTCCAATTCACCCCTCCACTTT; v_gene: TRBV30; d_gene: .; len: 12; j_gene: TRBJ1-6; abundance: .
CDR3aa: CASSLEPTGGLNEQFF; CDR3nt: TGCGCCAGCAGCTTGGAACCGACAGGGGGGTTAAATGAGCAGTTCTTC; v_gene: TRBV5-1; d_gene: TRBD1; len: 16; j_gene: TRBJ2-1; abundance: .
CDR3aa: CSVEDIGQGGGYEQYF; CDR3nt: TGCAGCGTTGAAGATATCGGACAGGGAGGTGGTTACGAGCAGTACTTC; v_gene: TRBV29-1; d_gene: TRBD1; len: 16; j_gene: TRBJ2-7; abundance: once
CDR3aa: CASTISVQRRTEAFF; CDR3nt: TGTGCCAGCACCATTTCGGTTCAGCGGAGGACTGAAGCTTTCTTT; v_gene: TRBV6-5; d_gene: .; len: 15; j_gene: TRBJ1-1; abundance: .
CDR3aa: CASSLGQGANTEAFF; CDR3nt: TGTGCCAGCAGCTTAGGACAGGGGGCGAACACTGAAGCTTTCTTT; v_gene: TRBV7-9; d_gene: TRBD1; len: 15; j_gene: TRBJ1-1; abundance: .
CDR3aa: CASSYNTGELFF; CDR3nt: TGTGCCAGCAGTTATAACACCGGGGAGCTGTTTTTT; v_gene: TRBV9; d_gene: .; len: 12; j_gene: TRBJ2-2; abundance: .
CDR3aa: CASATGAGEKLFF; CDR3nt: TGTGCCAGCGCGACAGGGGCTGGTGAAAAACTGTTTTTT; v_gene: TRBV18; d_gene: TRBD1; len: 13; j_gene: TRBJ1-4; abundance: .